The following is a T cell receptor (beta chain) sequence with its context. Next came a second PCR, run for about 6 to 11 cycles, which used a sample-barcoded 5' primer along with a J-beta primer mix. Every sample gave at least 2.5 million paired-end reads containing CDR3. MiXCR, run by TCRdb on the 5' RACE reads, gives a single entry per CDR3 protein. The sample records hundreds of thousands of distinct CDR3 sequences, roughly 21% being singletons. These data belong to a study of blood T cells in healthy people across ages. Germline V gives CDR1 MNHEY, CDR2 SVGAGI. Trimming removed 2 bases from V and 5 bases from J; junction bases left unmatched: 15. This CDR3 spans 19 amino acids.

The receptor comes from a man between 70 and 80 years old in good health. The chain uses TRBV6-5 and TRBJ2-6; 7 bases align to TRBD2. The sample comprised blood. CDR3 region: CASSYEVGGDGLWANVLTF. The CDR3 nucleotides are TGTGCCAGCAGTTACGAGGTGGGAGGGGATGGGCTCTGGGCCAACGTCCTGACTTTC.